This entry lists 20 T cell receptor beta chains sequenced from one sample in a study of shared clonotypes between healthy human individuals (TCRdb year 2020). Libraries were made using the immunoSEQ multiplex PCR assay. Drawn from immuneACCESS, this table holds only the in-frame rearrangements with V and J called that TCRdb kept. Clones are partly lost; checked studies trace under half to an unresolved V gene and leave the rest unexplained. Across this sample there are more than 2 million clones, with approximately 94% seen only once. Together, the top ten hold roughly 1% of the sample. For the CD8 naive samples, CD45RO-negative cells were positively selected for CCR7, yielding a CD45RA+CCR7+ population from which TemRA cells were excluded. Sequencing was done on a sample of naive CD8+ T cells sorted from blood. The cell subset or site label for this specimen denotes: CD45RA+CCR7+. Every receptor here comes from a man between 18 and 29 years old in good health.

V is TRBV29-1 and J is TRBJ2-3; TRBD1 matches at 7 bases. The CDR3 length is 13 residues. Germline CDR1 is SQVTM and CDR2 is ANQGSEA. Trimming at V came to 7 bases and at J to 6 bases, leaving 10 bases not matched to a gene. The CDR3 sequence is CSAVTGSMDTQYF. The CDR3 DNA sequence: TGCAGCGCCGTGACAGGGTCGATGGATACGCAGTATTTT.

Concerning this clone: Compared with germline, one end of the junction differs, possibly owing to a read error. Other DNA sequences in this specimen translate into the identical CDR3. This CDR3 is CASSFNRGVTDTQYF. The CDR3 nucleotides read TGTGCCAGCAGCTTTAACAGGGGAGTCACAGATACGCAGTACTTT. The V call is TRBV7-9, the J call TRBJ2-3; TRBD1 agrees at 7 bases. Germline V lookup: CDR1 SEHNR, CDR2 FQNEAQ (reference sequence). The CDR3 runs 15 residues.

V usage is TRBV4-3 and J usage is TRBJ2-3, with no clear D. CDR1 is LGHNA and CDR2 is YSLEER in the germline V gene. The CDR3 is 15 amino acids. Trimming took 1 base from V and 2 from J, leaving 10 bases between them. CDR3 region: CASSQVVWDTDTQYF. The DNA of the CDR3 is TGCGCCAGCAGCCAAGTGGTGTGGGACACAGATACGCAGTATTTT.

Worth noting for this clone: The junction departs from germline at one end; a sequencing error may be responsible. V and J are TRBV4-1 and TRBJ2-7, with TRBD1 as a possible D gene (5 bases). This CDR3 spans 14 amino acids. Looked up from germline, CDR1 is MGHRA and CDR2 is YSYEKL. The CDR3: CASSQDGTGYFIHF. CDR3 nucleotides: TGCGCCAGCAGCCAAGATGGCACAGGCTATTTCATCCACTTC.

The rearrangement joins TRBV6-5 to TRBJ2-2; 9 bases map to TRBD1. Looked up from germline, CDR1 is MNHEY and CDR2 is SVGAGI. V lost 0 bases to trimming and J lost 2 bases; unmatched junction nucleotides: 1. The CDR3 sequence is 16 residues long. The CDR3 coding sequence is TGTGCCAGCAGTTACTCGACAGGGGGTAACACCGGGGAGCTGTTTTTT. This gives the protein CASSYSTGGNTGELFF.

The chain has TRBV2 and TRBJ2-1, with 12 bases identical to TRBD2. The CDR3 extends over 15 amino acids. The trim removed 8 bases at V and 7 bases at J, leaving 9 bases unmatched. Germline loops: CDR1 SNHLY, CDR2 FYNNEI. CDR3 in amino acids: CASVRLAGVRNEQFF. CDR3 sequence (DNA): TGTGCCAGCGTTCGACTAGCGGGAGTGAGAAATGAGCAGTTCTTC.

V gene TRBV11-2 combines with J gene TRBJ1-1, with a weak D call TRBD1 (5 bases). Germline assignment: CDR1 SGHAT and CDR2 FQNNGV. V lost 4 bases, J lost 7 bases, and 10 bases lay in between. The CDR3 consists of 12 residues. CDR3 loop: CASSYQQDEAFF. The CDR3 nucleotides are TGTGCCAGCAGCTACCAACAGGATGAAGCTTTCTTT.

The DNA for the CDR3 is TGTGCCAGCAGCTCGGGACAGAGACATGAGCAGTTCTTC. It yields the protein CASSSGQRHEQFF. This rearrangement joins TRBV6-6 to TRBJ2-1, with 7 bases aligning to TRBD1. V was pared by 6 bases and J by 8 bases, with 7 bases of the junction left unmatched. The CDR3 length is 13 residues. Germline values: CDR1 MNHNY, CDR2 SVGAGI (reference sequence).

This rearrangement joins TRBV9 to TRBJ1-2; D is unresolved. The CDR3 has 13 residues. Looked up from germline, CDR1 is SGDLS and CDR2 is YYNGEE. With 5 bases removed from V and 8 bases from J, the gap between germline ends came to 16 bases. CDR3 loop: CASSYQDFEGYTF. The CDR3 bases are TGTGCCAGCAGTTATCAGGACTTTGAAGGCTACACCTTC.

The rearrangement uses TRBV11-2 and TRBJ2-7; D may correspond to TRBD1 or TRBD2 (5 bases each). The V gene's germline CDR1 is SGHAT and CDR2 FQNNGV. The CDR3 consists of 13 residues. V was trimmed by 5 bases and J by 6 bases, leaving 14 bases between them. CDR3 loop: CASSIRTQGEQYF. The DNA for the CDR3 is TGTGCCAGCAGCATAAGGACTCAGGGCGAGCAGTACTTC.

The V and J genes are TRBV5-1 and TRBJ1-1; TRBD1 is a possible D gene (5 bases). Germline CDR1 SGHRS, CDR2 YFSETQ. Trimming left V 0 bases short and J 4 bases short, with 16 bases between. The CDR3 contains 16 residues. CDR3 sequence (DNA): TGCGCCAGCAGCTTGGCAATCCGGGGCGCCGGCACTGAAGCTTTCTTT. Translated, it gives CASSLAIRGAGTEAFF.

This clone was picked up a small number of times. The genes are TRBV5-1 and TRBJ1-1; D is undetermined. CDR3 size: 13 residues. Germline CDR1 is SGHRS and CDR2 is YFSETQ. V lost 1 base and J 6 bases, leaving 10 bases between the germline ends. DNA of the CDR3: TGCGCCAGCAGCTTGTACCCCGAGGCTGAAGCTTTCTTT. This encodes CASSLYPEAEAFF. Supplemented by reference TRBV5-1 and TRBJ1-1, the full variable domain reads KAGVTQTPRYLIKTRGQQVTLSCSPISGHRSVSWYQQTPGQGLQFLFEYFSETQRNKGNFPGRFSGRQFSNSRSEMNVSTLELGDSALYLCASSLYPEAEAFFGQGTRLTVV.

As regards this clone: At the DNA level, this CDR3 is encoded by other sequences in the same sample as well. V is TRBV11-2 and J is TRBJ2-7, with 12 bases fitting TRBD1. Germline V lookup: CDR1 SGHAT, CDR2 FQNNGV. Germline trimming cut 6 bases from V and 3 bases from J; bases unmatched to any gene: 6. The CDR3 covers 15 residues. The CDR3 DNA reads TGTGCCAGCAGTTACGGGACAGGGGGCTTCTACGAGCAGTACTTC. Translation gives CASSYGTGGFYEQYF.

Regarding this clone: The sample holds other DNA sequences that translate to the same CDR3. The rearrangement joins TRBV27 to TRBJ2-7; D is possibly TRBD2 (5 bases). This CDR3 has 12 residues. The germline V and J ends were trimmed by 2 bases and 6 bases, with 8 bases remaining between them. Germline V gene sequence: CDR1 MNHEY, CDR2 SMNVEV (reference sequence). In nucleotides, the CDR3 is TGTGCCAGCAGTTTACGCGGAGGCGAGCAGTACTTC. Translated: CASSLRGGEQYF.

CDR3 nucleotides: TGTGCCAGCTCACACGGGGCAGGTTTCACAGATACGCAGTATTTT. Encoded protein: CASSHGAGFTDTQYF. The chain uses TRBV18 and TRBJ2-3, with D possibly being TRBD1 or TRBD2 (5 bases each). The CDR3 contains 15 residues. Per germline, CDR1 KGHSH and CDR2 LQKENI. V gave up 4 bases and J gave up 2 bases, with 13 bases separating them. Based on the CDR3 plus reference TRBV18 and TRBJ2-3, the full variable domain is NAGVMQNPRHLVRRRGQEARLRCSPMKGHSHVYWYRQLPEEGLKFMVYLQKENIIDESGMPKERFSAEFPKEGPSILRIQQVVRGDSAAYFCASSHGAGFTDTQYFGPGTRLTVL.

This CDR3 reads CAWETGTGVANYGYTF. The CDR3 DNA reads TGTGCCTGGGAGACCGGGACAGGGGTAGCTAACTATGGCTACACCTTC. The V call is TRBV30, the J call TRBJ1-2, with TRBD1 identical over 10 bases. Trimming removed 5 bases from V and 0 bases from J; junction bases left unmatched: 9. Germline lookup yields CDR1 GTSNPN and CDR2 SVGIG (reference sequence). The CDR3 extends over 16 amino acids.

The genes are TRBV9 and TRBJ1-6; no firm D call. CDR1 is SGDLS, CDR2 YYNGEE, per germline. This CDR3 comprises 16 residues. Trimming shortened V by 0 bases and J by 7 bases, and 14 bases separated the two germline ends. Written as DNA, the CDR3 is TGTGCCAGCAGCGTAGAAACAGATCCCCTAAATTCACCCCTCCACTTT. Protein: CASSVETDPLNSPLHF.

This clone was observed once. In nucleotides, the CDR3 is TGTGCCAGCAGTTACGTGCGGACCGGGGAGCTGTTTTTT. This codes for CASSYVRTGELFF. The rearrangement uses TRBV6-5 and TRBJ2-2, with unresolved D. In germline, CDR1 is MNHEY, CDR2 SVGAGI. With 2 bases removed from V and 5 bases from J, the gap between germline ends came to 6 bases. The CDR3 covers 13 residues.

The chain has TRBV4-3 and TRBJ1-3, with a possible D match to TRBD1 (6 bases). The CDR3 is 19 residues long. With 0 bases removed from V and 0 bases from J, the gap between germline ends came to 18 bases. Germline assignment: CDR1 LGHNA and CDR2 YSLEER. The CDR3 reads CASSQDRVGASSSGNTIYF. In DNA form, the CDR3 reads TGCGCCAGCAGCCAAGATAGAGTGGGGGCCTCAAGCTCTGGAAACACCATATATTTT.

The rearrangement links TRBV7-2 to TRBJ1-4; TRBD1 aligns across 9 bases. The germline CDR1 and CDR2 sequences are SGHTA and FQGNSA. This CDR3 spans 14 amino acids. V dropped 4 bases and J dropped 6; count of bases not matched to a gene: 3. DNA of the CDR3: TGTGCCAGCAGCTCCGGGACAGGGCATGAAAAACTGTTTTTT. As protein: CASSSGTGHEKLFF.